This TCR beta chain emerged from a study of CD4+ T cells in melanoma. Study outcomes and limitations: CD8+ T cell, macrophage and B cell function reportedly correlated with neoantigen-specific CD4+ T cells. Neoantigen-specific CD4+ T cells in melanoma reportedly had diverse differentiation states.

Produced via immunoSEQ multiplex PCR; TCRdb's table is partial and in-frame only. The repertoire holds 11,000 or so clones, about 70% seen once, with about 8.9% in the top ten. The CDR3 sequence is 14 residues long. Germline assignment: CDR1 MGHRA and CDR2 YSYEKL. Trimming pared 1 base from V and 4 bases from J, leaving 10 bases between. Comment on this clone: The antigen is unknown.

Sequenced: cells from a culture (not recorded whether cultured in vitro). The sequence was obtained from a human donor with melanoma. The rearrangement joins TRBV4-1 to TRBJ1-2; D unclear. CDR3 amino acids: CASSQGLPFYGYTF. The CDR3 nucleotides are TGCGCCAGCAGCCAAGGATTGCCGTTCTATGGCTACACCTTC.